Listed here are 14 T cell receptor beta chains from one sample, sequenced in a study of response to subunit inactivated influenza vaccine. TCRdb re-called the RT-PCR reads with MiXCR, one entry per CDR3 protein. The sample holds about 620,000 distinct CDR3 sequences, about 11% seen once. This same sample was also taken into another study, of T cells expressing NK-cell markers. From that second work: For TCR beta, cDNA was produced by 5'RACE template switching with UMIs.

This specimen was PBMCs from blood, taken on the day of vaccination. Every receptor here comes from a man aged 50-59 years who received an inactivated influenza vaccine.

This chain links TRBV7-2 with TRBJ2-2, with 12 bases aligning to TRBD2. Germline V gene data show CDR1 as SGHTA and CDR2 as FQGNSA. The CDR3 loop spans 16 amino acids. J lost 7 bases, V lost 3 bases, and 6 bases had no gene match. The CDR3 sequence is CASSLLAGGPHGELFF. As DNA, the CDR3 is TGTGCCAGCAGCTTGCTAGCGGGAGGGCCTCACGGGGAGCTGTTTTTT. The entire variable domain, with the rest obtained from reference TRBV7-2 and TRBJ2-2, is as follows: GAGVSQSPSNKVTEKGKDVELRCDPISGHTALYWYRQSLGQGLEFLIYFQGNSAPDKSGLPSDRFSAERTGGSVSTLTIQRTQQEDSAVYLCASSLLAGGPHGELFFGEGSRLTVL.

The chain is built from TRBV5-6 and TRBJ2-5; D is possibly TRBD2 (6 bases). The CDR3 contains 15 residues. V was pared by 1 base and J by 5 bases, with 15 bases between. Germline V gene sequence: CDR1 SGHDT, CDR2 YYEEEE. This CDR3 reads CASSLLAGKGETQYF. CDR3 bases: TGTGCCAGCAGCTTGCTCGCGGGGAAGGGGGAGACCCAGTACTTC.

The table lists this clonotype with a few counts. This chain joins TRBV6-2 or TRBV6-3 and TRBJ2-1; D is undetermined. In germline, CDR1 is MNHEY, CDR2 SVGEGT. Between the trimmed V and J ends, which lost 5 bases and 9 bases, there was a span of 11 bases. The CDR3 consists of 12 residues. The CDR3, as DNA: TGTGCCAGCAGTACCACTGTCTTTGAGCAGTTCTTC. Its translation: CASSTTVFEQFF.

This clonotype showed up many times. The chain combines TRBV7-9 with TRBJ2-3; possible D gene TRBD2, 5 bases. The CDR3 loop spans 16 amino acids. The germline gives CDR1 SEHNR, CDR2 FQNEAQ (reference sequence). The V end lost 5 bases, the J end lost 2 bases, and 17 bases lay between the germline ends. CDR3 protein: CASSNPGSMDTDTQYF. The CDR3 coding sequence is TGTGCCAGCAGCAACCCGGGGAGTATGGACACAGATACGCAGTATTTT. Complete variable domain (other parts from reference TRBV7-9 and TRBJ2-3): DTGVSQNPRHKITKRGQNVTFRCDPISEHNRLYWYRQTLGQGPEFLTYFQNEAQLEKSRLLSDRFSAERPKGSFSTLEIQRTEQGDSAMYLCASSNPGSMDTDTQYFGPGTRLTVL.

This clonotype has ten or more counts. The V and J genes are TRBV5-6 and TRBJ2-1; D gene ambiguous. The germline V and J ends were trimmed by 2 bases and 9 bases, with 9 bases remaining between them. The CDR3 totals 12 residues. Germline CDR1 and CDR2: SGHDT and YYEEEE. The DNA of the CDR3 is TGTGCCAGCAGCTTCTTCTCGTCTGAGCAGTTCTTC. Translated: CASSFFSSEQFF.

V and J are TRBV7-8 and TRBJ1-5; D is undetermined. CDR3 length: 15 amino acids. Per germline, CDR1 SGHVS and CDR2 FQNEAQ. The V end was cut by 5 bases, the J end by 1 base, with 12 bases between. CDR3 sequence reads: CASSLRLRSNQPQHF. CDR3 bases: TGTGCCAGCAGCCTAAGACTGAGAAGCAATCAGCCCCAGCATTTT.

This clonotype has a handful of counts. The genes are TRBV6-2 or TRBV6-3 and TRBJ2-7; D is unresolved. This CDR3 spans 12 amino acids. V lost 2 bases, J lost 6 bases, and 8 bases lay in between. Germline V gene lookup returns CDR1 MNHEY and CDR2 SVGEGT. The CDR3 region has the DNA TGTGCCAGCAGTTACGACTCTCTCGAGCAGTACTTC. Protein product: CASSYDSLEQYF.

This clonotype was seen only a few times. This chain uses TRBV30 with TRBJ1-2; D is unclear. The CDR3 sequence is 15 residues long. Trimming stripped 0 bases from V and 2 bases from J, with 13 bases between. Germline V CDR1 and CDR2: GTSNPN, SVGIG (reference sequence). As DNA, the CDR3 is TGTGCCTGGAGTGTTACGCGCAGCCAGAACTATGGCTACACCTTC. Translated: CAWSVTRSQNYGYTF.

The chain combines TRBV20-1 with TRBJ2-2; D gene unclear. The CDR3 loop spans 12 amino acids. V was clipped by 1 base and J by 6 bases, with 6 bases between them. CDR1 DFQATT and CDR2 SNEGSKA come from the germline V gene (reference sequence). The CDR3 region has the DNA TGCAGTGCTAGAGCTATCCCCGGGGAGCTGTTTTTT. It encodes CSARAIPGELFF.

This clonotype was counted only a few times. The chain combines TRBV10-3 with TRBJ1-2; 7 nucleotides align to TRBD1. V shed 10 bases and J 3 bases; nucleotides not matched to a gene: 11. This CDR3 contains 14 residues. Looked up from germline, CDR1 is ENHRY and CDR2 is SYGVKD. Written as DNA, the CDR3 is TGTGCCACCAAGACAGGGAATGCGGACTATGGCTACACCTTC. Residues: CATKTGNADYGYTF.

This chain connects TRBV6-1 to TRBJ1-2, with D maybe TRBD1 (6 bases). Germline-derived CDR1 and CDR2 are MNHNS and SASEGT. This CDR3 is built from 13 residues. V lost 6 bases and J lost 4, with 12 bases in between. The CDR3 here is CASRDSLIYGYTF. The CDR3 coding sequence is TGTGCCAGCAGGGACAGTTTGATCTATGGCTACACCTTC.

The V gene is TRBV5-4, the J gene TRBJ2-7; 7 nucleotides align to TRBD2. The CDR3 totals 15 residues. Unmatched junction bases numbered 7, after V lost 3 bases and J lost 1 base. Germline V gives CDR1 SGHNT, CDR2 YYREEE (reference sequence). The CDR3, as DNA: TGTGCCAGCAGCTACATCGGGGGGTTATCCTACGAGCAGTACTTC. It encodes CASSYIGGLSYEQYF.

This clonotype was counted many times. This rearrangement joins TRBV4-1 to TRBJ2-1; D not certain. Deletions cut 1 base from V and 0 bases from J, with 7 bases between. Looked up from germline, CDR1 is MGHRA and CDR2 is YSYEKL. The CDR3 has 15 amino acids. The CDR3, as DNA: TGCGCCAGCAGCCAAGCGCGGAGCTCCTACAATGAGCAGTTCTTC. Amino acids: CASSQARSSYNEQFF.

This clonotype occurred many times. This chain connects TRBV11-2 to TRBJ2-5; 7 nucleotides match TRBD2. This CDR3 region has 16 residues. J gave up 1 base and V 4 bases, and 9 bases lay outside the gene matches. Germline CDR1 SGHAT, CDR2 FQNNGV. This chain's CDR3 is CASSSLGGGVQETQYF. DNA for the CDR3: TGTGCCAGCAGCTCCCTAGGCGGGGGAGTCCAAGAGACCCAGTACTTC.